These 2 T cell receptor beta chains share one sample of origin, sequenced in a study of blood T cells in healthy people across ages (dated by TCRdb to the mid-2010s). Library construction relied on 5' RACE. Sequencing relied on an Illumina HiSeq 2500. A second PCR of roughly 6 to 12 cycles was run with a J-beta primer mix and a sample-barcoded 5' primer. TCRdb trimmed the raw reads at Q25, called clones with MiXCR and kept productive beta chains. Every entry covers one CDR3 protein and lists the most common genes and DNA from its rows. The sample contains some 1.4 million distinct CDR3 sequences, about 40% of them found a single time. The ten largest clones add up to around 8% of the sample. Sequencing was done on a sample of blood. Receptor source: a woman in her late teens or twenties in good health.

Concerning this clonotype itself: The junction does not match germline at one end; this may be a read error. V gene TRBV12-3 or TRBV12-4 combines with J gene TRBJ2-3, with unresolved D. CDR3 length: 12 residues. In DNA, the CDR3 is TGTGCCAGCAGGTTAGAGTTGGATACGCAGTATTTT. Amino acid sequence: CASRLELDTQYF.

This clonotype was picked up a small number of times. The chain links TRBV5-1 to TRBJ2-7; no firm D call. This CDR3 contains 14 residues. The V gene lost 0 bases and the J gene lost 2 bases, with 9 bases spanning the gap. From germline, CDR1 is SGHRS and CDR2 YFSETQ. CDR3 sequence reads: CASSLDSSAYEQYF. The CDR3 DNA reads as TGCGCCAGCAGCTTGGACAGCTCTGCCTACGAGCAGTACTTC. Complete variable domain (other parts from reference TRBV5-1 and TRBJ2-7): KAGVTQTPRYLIKTRGQQVTLSCSPISGHRSVSWYQQTPGQGLQFLFEYFSETQRNKGNFPGRFSGRQFSNSRSEMNVSTLELGDSALYLCASSLDSSAYEQYFGPGTRLTVT.